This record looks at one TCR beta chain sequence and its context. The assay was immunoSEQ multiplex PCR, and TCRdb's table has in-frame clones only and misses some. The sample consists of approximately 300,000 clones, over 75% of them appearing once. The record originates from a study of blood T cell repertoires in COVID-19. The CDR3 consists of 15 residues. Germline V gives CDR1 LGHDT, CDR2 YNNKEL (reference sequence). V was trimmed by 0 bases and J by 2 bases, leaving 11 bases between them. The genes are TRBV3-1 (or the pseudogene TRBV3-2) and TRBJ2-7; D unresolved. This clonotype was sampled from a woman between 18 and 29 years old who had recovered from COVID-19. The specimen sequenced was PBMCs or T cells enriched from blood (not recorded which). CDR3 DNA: TGTGCCAGCAGCCAAGACTTGGTCAGGACCTACGAGCAGTACTTC. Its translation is CASSQDLVRTYEQYF.